The 15 T cell receptor beta chains below all came from one sample that was sequenced in a study of OX40 agonist ivuxolimab in advanced cancers. The protocol was immunoSEQ multiplex PCR, while the TCRdb copy is restricted to in-frame clones and leaves out a portion. In the table there are roughly 99,000 clones, more than 85% of which are singletons. Material: CD4+ or CD8+ T cells sorted from blood, obtained in a trial of the OX40 agonist ivuxolimab. The receptors were sampled from an adult with an advanced solid tumor such as melanoma, head and neck, liver or kidney cancer.

The chain recombines TRBV7-9 with TRBJ2-7; no clear D. The V gene lost 5 bases and the J gene lost 1 base, with 12 bases spanning the gap. CDR1 and CDR2 (germline): SEHNR, FQNEAQ (reference sequence). This CDR3 is 14 amino acids long. The chain's CDR3 is CASSQDGESYEQYF. In DNA, the CDR3 is TGTGCCAGCAGCCAGGACGGAGAATCCTACGAGCAGTACTTC.

The V gene is TRBV7-9, the J gene TRBJ2-1; the D call may be TRBD1 or TRBD2 (5 bases each). Trimming left V 1 base short and J 14 bases short, with 18 bases between. Germline V gene sequence: CDR1 SEHNR, CDR2 FQNEAQ (reference sequence). The CDR3 is 14 amino acids. The DNA of the CDR3 is TGTGCCAGCAGCTTAGGGTCCGGGGTGAAAGGGGAGTTCTTC. Its translation is CASSLGSGVKGEFF.

This chain uses TRBV5-4 with TRBJ2-7, with 7 positions matching TRBD2. CDR1 SGHNT and CDR2 YYREEE come from the germline V gene (reference sequence). The CDR3 spans 14 residues. Unmatched junction bases numbered 9, after V lost 4 bases and J lost 5 bases. CDR3 coding DNA: TGTGCCAGCAGCCCCGACGGGGGGATACACGAGCAGTACTTC. Translated, it gives CASSPDGGIHEQYF. Based on the CDR3 plus reference TRBV5-4 and TRBJ2-7, the full variable domain is ETGVTQSPTHLIKTRGQQVTLRCSSQSGHNTVSWYQQALGQGPQFIFQYYREEENGRGNFPPRFSGLQFPNYSSELNVNALELDDSALYLCASSPDGGIHEQYFGPGTRLTVT.

This chain joins TRBV7-2 and TRBJ2-5; TRBD1 aligns across 7 bases. J was trimmed by 2 bases and V by 5 bases; bases with no gene match: 2. The CDR3 runs 13 residues. The germline gives CDR1 SGHTA, CDR2 FQGNSA. CDR3 region: CASSVRGQETQYF. The DNA of the CDR3 is TGTGCCAGCAGCGTCAGGGGGCAAGAGACCCAGTACTTC.

The V gene is TRBV2, the J gene TRBJ2-5; 8 bases align to TRBD2. The CDR3 has 16 residues. Trimming at V came to 0 bases and at J to 6 bases, leaving 9 bases not matched to a gene. In germline, CDR1 is SNHLY, CDR2 FYNNEI. CDR3 bases: TGTGCCAGCAGTGAAGCAATGGGCGGGAGGCCGAAGACCCAGTACTTC. Translated, it gives CASSEAMGGRPKTQYF.

V gene TRBV5-1 combines with J gene TRBJ2-3; 8 bases map to TRBD1. The CDR3 sequence is 16 residues long. From germline, CDR1 is SGHRS and CDR2 YFSETQ. The ends lost 0 bases at V and 5 bases at J; junction bases unmatched: 8. The CDR3 is CASSLAPGGAGDTQYF. The CDR3, as DNA: TGCGCCAGCAGCTTGGCCCCAGGGGGCGCAGGAGATACGCAGTATTTT.

V gene TRBV2 combines with J gene TRBJ2-1; D may match TRBD1 or TRBD2 (5 bases each). Germline CDR1 is SNHLY and CDR2 is FYNNEI. The CDR3 contains 16 residues. V lost 8 bases and J lost 6, with 23 bases in between. The CDR3 DNA sequence: TGTGCCAGCCCCGGGGCAAACGGGGACCGATTCAATGAGCAGTTCTTC. It translates to CASPGANGDRFNEQFF.

Details on this clone: A much larger clone differs by one base, so this may be a read error. In this CDR3 the conserved last residue, phenylalanine or tryptophan, is missing, so a read error is likely. The gene calls are TRBV5-1 and TRBJ2-7; the D is unclear. The V end was cut by 0 bases, the J end by 7 bases, with 14 bases between. Per germline, CDR1 SGHRS and CDR2 YFSETQ. The CDR3 is 14 residues long. The CDR3, as DNA: TGCGCCAGCAGCTTGGTGGGCATTATCCAAGAGCAGTACCTC. Residues: CASSLVGIIQEQYL.

The chain is built from TRBV4-2 and TRBJ1-2; D may be TRBD1 (5 bases). CDR3 length: 16 residues. The germline V gene has CDR1 LGHNA and CDR2 YNFKEQ. V was trimmed by 0 bases and J by 6 bases, leaving 17 bases between them. The CDR3 region has the DNA TGTGCCAGCAGCCAAGATCGAGGGACGGAGAACCATGGCTACACCTTC. The encoded protein is CASSQDRGTENHGYTF.

This chain connects TRBV19 to TRBJ1-1; 7 bases are shared with TRBD1. Trimming at V came to 6 bases and at J to 1 base, leaving 2 bases not matched to a gene. The CDR3 is made up of 13 amino acids. The V gene's germline CDR1 is LNHDA and CDR2 SQIVND (reference sequence). CDR3: CASRDRENTEAFF. CDR3 coding DNA: TGTGCCAGTAGAGACAGGGAGAACACTGAAGCTTTCTTT.

V is TRBV19 and J is TRBJ2-7, with 7 bases aligning to TRBD1. The CDR3 runs 14 residues. Unmatched junction bases numbered 6, after V lost 6 bases and J lost 1 base. CDR1 and CDR2 (germline): LNHDA, SQIVND (reference sequence). This CDR3 reads CASRLGQASYEQYF. The CDR3 coding sequence is TGTGCCAGTAGATTAGGACAGGCGTCCTACGAGCAGTACTTC.

V is TRBV5-4 and J is TRBJ2-1; unclear D gene. Germline CDR1 is SGHNT and CDR2 is YYREEE (reference sequence). The CDR3 covers 14 residues. Deletions cut 6 bases from V and 8 bases from J, with 18 bases between. The CDR3 is CASTVGSRTDEQFF. The CDR3, as DNA: TGTGCCAGCACCGTGGGCAGTCGTACTGATGAGCAGTTCTTC.

Points on this clone: Other DNA sequences of this sample code for an identical CDR3. This chain joins TRBV7-9 and TRBJ1-5; 7 bases are a match to TRBD1. V lost 4 bases, J lost 7 bases, and 1 base stayed unmatched. The CDR3 has 12 residues. The germline V gene encodes CDR1 SEHNR and CDR2 FQNEAQ (reference sequence). The CDR3 coding sequence is TGTGCCAGCAGCTCAGGGGGACAGCCCCAGCATTTT. Protein: CASSSGGQPQHF.

The rearrangement joins TRBV7-2 to TRBJ2-1; perhaps TRBD2 as D (8 bases). The CDR3 contains 15 residues. Germline assignment: CDR1 SGHTA and CDR2 FQGNSA. The V end was cut by 6 bases, the J end by 10 bases, with 22 bases between. For the CDR3, the DNA is TGTGCCAGCAGTACTAGCGGCCCAGGGGGGTACGAGCAGTTCTTC. As protein: CASSTSGPGGYEQFF.

The rearrangement uses TRBV5-1 and TRBJ2-5, with D maybe TRBD2 (6 bases). V gave up 0 bases and J gave up 11 bases, with 14 bases separating them. The CDR3 runs to 13 residues. Germline-derived CDR1 and CDR2 are SGHRS and YFSETQ. CDR3 nucleotides: TGCGCCAGCAGCTTGGGCGGGGTGGAGGAGCAGTACTTC. Translation: CASSLGGVEEQYF.